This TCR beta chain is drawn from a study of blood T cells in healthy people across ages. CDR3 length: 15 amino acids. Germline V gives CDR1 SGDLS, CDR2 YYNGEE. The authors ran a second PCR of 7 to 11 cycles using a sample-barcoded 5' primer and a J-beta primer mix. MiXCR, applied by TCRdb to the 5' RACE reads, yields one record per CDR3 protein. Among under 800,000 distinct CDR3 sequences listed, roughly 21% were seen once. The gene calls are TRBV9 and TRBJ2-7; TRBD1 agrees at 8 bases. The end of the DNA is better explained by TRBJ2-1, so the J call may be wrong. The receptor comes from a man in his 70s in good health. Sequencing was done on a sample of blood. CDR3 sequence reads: CASSVDGQGFDEQFF. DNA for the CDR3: TGTGCCAGCAGCGTAGATGGACAGGGTTTCGATGAGCAGTTCTTC.